Presented here are 9 T cell receptor beta chains from one specimen sequenced in a study of technical replicates of blood from several donors (dated by TCRdb to the late 2010s). The library relied on the immunoSEQ multiplex PCR assay. TCRdb provides this immuneACCESS table in a form limited to in-frame rearrangements. Some clones are lacking; in checked studies, under half of them reflect an unresolved V gene, and why the rest are absent is not known. The table for this sample lists about 97,000 clones; under 96% of them were counted only once. The ten largest make up approximately 0.2% of the sample. The source material was T cells isolated from PBMCs. These TCRs come from a human donor in good health.

The chain is built from TRBV5-1 and TRBJ1-4; the D is unclear. Germline assignment: CDR1 SGHRS and CDR2 YFSETQ. Trimming removed 0 bases at V and 8 bases at J, with 14 bases between. This CDR3 is built from 15 residues. CDR3 loop: CASSLEAGRGEKLFF. The CDR3 region has the DNA TGCGCCAGCAGCTTGGAAGCCGGAAGAGGCGAAAAACTGTTTTTT.

This clone was seen only once. CDR3 residues: CASSDTGGVLGGNTIYF. CDR3 in DNA: TGTGCCAGCAGTGACACAGGGGGCGTTTTGGGGGGAAACACCATATATTTT. The rearrangement uses TRBV2 and TRBJ1-3; the match to TRBD1 covers 9 bases. Germline CDR1 SNHLY, CDR2 FYNNEI. This CDR3 contains 17 residues. The ends lost 3 bases at V and 4 bases at J; junction bases unmatched: 10.

CDR3 residues: CASSEGQVLNEQFF. The CDR3 region has the DNA TGCGCCAGCAGTGAGGGACAGGTTCTCAATGAGCAGTTCTTC. This chain connects TRBV10-2 to TRBJ2-1; 7 positions match TRBD1. Per the germline V gene, CDR1 is WSHSY and CDR2 is SAAADI. Unmatched junction bases numbered 4, after V lost 2 bases and J lost 6 bases. The CDR3 has 14 residues.

The chain carries TRBV6-6 and TRBJ2-5, with 7 positions matching TRBD1. CDR3 size: 14 residues. Per germline, CDR1 MNHNY and CDR2 SVGAGI (reference sequence). V gave up 7 bases and J gave up 0 bases; unmatched junction bases: 5. The CDR3 loop reads CASTWGQNQETQYF. The CDR3 nucleotides read TGTGCCAGCACCTGGGGACAGAACCAAGAGACCCAGTACTTC.

This chain links TRBV5-6 with TRBJ2-7, with 11 bases aligning to TRBD1. The CDR3 consists of 14 residues. Germline CDR1 and CDR2: SGHDT and YYEEEE. J lost 6 bases, V lost 5 bases, and 7 bases had no gene match. CDR3 nucleotide sequence: TGTGCCAGCAGTTGGGACAGGGGGAGCACCGAGCAGTACTTC. It yields the protein CASSWDRGSTEQYF.

V and J are TRBV12-5 and TRBJ1-1; maybe TRBD1 (6 bases). Deletions cut 3 bases from V and 4 bases from J, with 15 bases between. In germline, CDR1 is LGHNT, CDR2 FRNRAP. The CDR3 loop spans 15 amino acids. The CDR3 DNA reads as TGTGCTAGTGGTTTCGGCGGGGGGCGTTTCACTGAAGCTTTCTTT. It is translated as CASGFGGGRFTEAFF.

V and J are TRBV9 and TRBJ2-3; 9 positions agree with TRBD2. The germline V gene encodes CDR1 SGDLS and CDR2 YYNGEE. Losses at the gene ends were 0 bases for V and 6 bases for J; bases not matched to a gene: 8. There are 16 residues in the CDR3. The DNA for the CDR3 is TGTGCCAGCAGCGTAGCTGCGGGAGGGCCGGGGGATACGCAGTATTTT. Translation: CASSVAAGGPGDTQYF.

The gene calls are TRBV5-1 and TRBJ2-7; a weak D match, TRBD2 (6 bases). Germline CDR1 SGHRS, CDR2 YFSETQ. The V end lost 4 bases, the J end lost 2 bases, and 16 bases lay between the germline ends. The CDR3 extends over 15 amino acids. In nucleotides, the CDR3 is TGCGCCAGCAGCCCGCTATTGGGGGGAACCTACGAGCAGTACTTC. Protein sequence: CASSPLLGGTYEQYF.

The chain uses TRBV10-3 and TRBJ1-2; weak D call: TRBD1 (6 bases). Germline V gene data show CDR1 as ENHRY and CDR2 as SYGVKD. Trimming pared 0 bases from V and 5 bases from J, leaving 13 bases between. CDR3 size: 15 residues. The CDR3 DNA reads as TGTGCCATCAGTGAGTCGGGGCAGGGGTTTTATGGCTACACCTTC. As protein: CAISESGQGFYGYTF.